These 5 T cell receptor beta chains originate from one sample sequenced in a study of spatial heterogeneity in lung cancer (dated by TCRdb to the late 2010s). Sample time point, as interpreted from the label and publication: blood at routine non-recurrence follow-up after resection. Libraries came from 5' RACE. Sequencing was carried out with a NextSeq 500. The raw public data were reprocessed by TCRdb itself: fastp quality trimming at Q25, MiXCR clonotype calling, in-frame beta chains only. CDR3 protein duplicates are merged, each entry listing the most common genes and DNA. For this sample there are over 15,000 distinct CDR3 sequences; roughly 19% appear just once. 6.2% of the sample belongs to the ten largest clones. Material: PBMCs, obtained at follow-up. The source of these receptors is a male donor with early-stage non-small cell lung cancer.

This clonotype is deemed medium-sized. The rearrangement links TRBV12-3 or TRBV12-4 to TRBJ2-2, with D uncertain. V lost 6 bases to trimming and J lost 5 bases, with 7 bases between them. This CDR3 region has 12 residues. CDR3 in DNA: TGTGCCAGCAGGCAAGGGACCGGGGAGCTGTTTTTT. Protein: CASRQGTGELFF.

This rearrangement joins TRBV7-9 to TRBJ2-3; D might be TRBD2 (7 bases). Trimming cost V 6 bases and J 0 bases, with 16 bases left between them. The CDR3 is made up of 16 amino acids. Per germline, CDR1 SEHNR and CDR2 FQNEAQ (reference sequence). The CDR3 sequence: CASSPLRGASTDTQYF. DNA for the CDR3: TGTGCCAGCAGTCCTCTACGGGGGGCTAGCACAGATACGCAGTATTTT. The variable domain in full, with the rest retrieved from reference TRBV7-9 and TRBJ2-3, is DTGVSQNPRHKITKRGQNVTFRCDPISEHNRLYWYRQTLGQGPEFLTYFQNEAQLEKSRLLSDRFSAERPKGSFSTLEIQRTEQGDSAMYLCASSPLRGASTDTQYFGPGTRLTVL.

This clonotype was seen a single time. The chain joins TRBV20-1 to TRBJ1-1; D is perhaps TRBD1 (5 bases). V dropped 5 bases and J dropped 0 bases, with 10 bases sitting between them. Germline CDR1 and CDR2: DFQATT and SNEGSKA (reference sequence). CDR3 length: 13 amino acids. Here the CDR3 DNA reads TGCAGTGCTTTGGACATGCTGAACACTGAAGCTTTCTTT. It encodes CSALDMLNTEAFF.

In its sample, this clonotype ranks as medium-sized (0.01 to 0.1%). The V and J genes are TRBV11-3 and TRBJ2-3; D is unclear. The last part of the DNA fits TRBJ1-5 better; the J call may be wrong. Germline CDR1 reads SGHNT; CDR2 reads YENEEA. The CDR3 extends over 13 amino acids. The CDR3 nucleotides read TGTGCCAGCAAGGCTAGAAGCACAGATACGCAGCATTTT. Protein product: CASKARSTDTQHF.

This rearrangement joins TRBV2 to TRBJ2-3; 7 nucleotides match TRBD1. Germline CDR1 and CDR2: SNHLY and FYNNEI. With 6 bases clipped from V and 1 base from J, the junction kept 4 bases outside the gene matches. The CDR3 contains 14 residues. CDR3 sequence reads: CASRRTGGTDTQYF. In DNA form, the CDR3 reads TGTGCCAGCAGGCGAACAGGGGGCACAGATACGCAGTATTTT.